This T cell receptor (beta chain) was captured in a study of blood T cell repertoires in COVID-19. About the study: COVID-19 samples collected from the United States, Italy and Spain covered acute and convalescent phases.

This table comes from immunoSEQ multiplex PCR, and its TCRdb copy is limited to in-frame clones, with some not included. Found here are a few hundred thousand clones, about four fifths of them singletons; the top ten hold about 4.8%. Germline assignment: CDR1 SGHRS and CDR2 YFSETQ. This CDR3 has 16 residues. V was shortened by 4 bases and J by 0 bases, with 14 bases between the two germline ends. Participants were aged about 18 to 90 years from roughly 26 US areas. Donors in Cohort 3 who had recovered were those with two negative PCRs, healthcare professional clearance, or resolution of their symptoms.

Sequences were obtained from PBMCs or T cells enriched from blood (not recorded which). This clonotype was obtained from a woman aged 50 to 65 who had recovered from COVID-19. The chain combines TRBV5-1 with TRBJ1-3, with a weak D call TRBD1 (6 bases). CDR3 DNA: TGCGCCAGCAGCCCGGAGGACAGTTTCTCTGGAAACACCATATATTTT. This translates into CASSPEDSFSGNTIYF.